The sequence of this TCR beta chain was determined in a study of blood T cell repertoires in COVID-19. This table comes from immunoSEQ multiplex PCR, and its TCRdb copy is limited to in-frame clones, with some not included. This table has around 420,000 clones, roughly 88% appearing once. With regard to this clone: In the same sample, other DNA sequences code for this CDR3.

Germline loops: CDR1 SGHRS, CDR2 YFSETQ. This CDR3 is built from 14 residues. Deletions cut 4 bases from V and 6 bases from J, with 11 bases between. The sample consisted of PBMCs or T cells enriched from blood (not recorded which). The chain recombines TRBV5-1 with TRBJ1-6, with TRBD1 as a possible D gene (6 bases). The sequence was obtained from a woman aged 40 to 50 with acute COVID-19. The CDR3 spells CASSLGGPNSPLHF. As DNA, the CDR3 is TGCGCCAGCAGCCTAGGGGGACCTAATTCACCCCTCCACTTT.